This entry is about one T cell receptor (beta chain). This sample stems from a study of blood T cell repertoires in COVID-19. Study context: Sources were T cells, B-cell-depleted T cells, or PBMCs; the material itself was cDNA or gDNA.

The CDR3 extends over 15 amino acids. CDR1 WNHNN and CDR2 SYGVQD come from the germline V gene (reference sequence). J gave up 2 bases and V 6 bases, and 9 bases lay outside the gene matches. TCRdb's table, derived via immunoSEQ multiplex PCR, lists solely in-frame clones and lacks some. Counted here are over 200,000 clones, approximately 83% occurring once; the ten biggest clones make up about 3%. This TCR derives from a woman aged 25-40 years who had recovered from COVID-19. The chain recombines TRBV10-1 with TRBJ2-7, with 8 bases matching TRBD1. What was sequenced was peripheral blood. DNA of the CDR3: TGCGCCAGCAGGACAGGGGCCGAGGGTCCCTACGAGCAGTACTTC. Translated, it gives CASRTGAEGPYEQYF.